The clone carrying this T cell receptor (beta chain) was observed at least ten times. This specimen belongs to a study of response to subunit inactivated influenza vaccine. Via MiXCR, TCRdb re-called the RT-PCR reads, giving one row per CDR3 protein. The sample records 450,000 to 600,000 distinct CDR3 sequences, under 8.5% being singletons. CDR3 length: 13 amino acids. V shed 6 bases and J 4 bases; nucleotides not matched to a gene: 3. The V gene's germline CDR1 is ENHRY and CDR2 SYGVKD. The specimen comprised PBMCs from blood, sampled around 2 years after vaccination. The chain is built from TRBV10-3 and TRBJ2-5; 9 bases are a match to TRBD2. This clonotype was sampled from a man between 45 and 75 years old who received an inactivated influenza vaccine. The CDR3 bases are TGTGCCATCAGGGCTAGCGGGACAGAGACCCAGTACTTC. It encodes CAIRASGTETQYF.